The 25 T cell receptor beta chains below come from one sample, sequenced in a study of blood T cell repertoires in COVID-19. The protocol was immunoSEQ multiplex PCR, while the TCRdb copy is restricted to in-frame clones and leaves out a portion. The sample has 270,000 or so clones, around nine tenths seen once. The sequenced sample consisted of peripheral blood. Receptors originate from a woman under 40 with COVID-19, enrolled during active disease.

This chain links TRBV10-3 with TRBJ2-3, with TRBD2 matching over 8 bases. There are 11 residues in the CDR3. V shed 8 bases and J 8 bases; nucleotides not matched to a gene: 3. Germline-derived CDR1 and CDR2 are ENHRY and SYGVKD. Here the CDR3 reads CAIAGGATQYF. The CDR3 DNA reads TGTGCCATCGCCGGGGGGGCTACGCAGTATTTT.

The rearrangement links TRBV24-1 to TRBJ1-3, with 9 nucleotides matching TRBD1. J lost 3 bases, V lost 10 bases, and 12 bases had no gene match. This CDR3 comprises 16 residues. CDR1 KGHDR and CDR2 SFDVKD come from the germline V gene. The CDR3 spells CATNGDRDYFGNTIYF. The CDR3 DNA sequence: TGTGCCACTAATGGGGACAGGGATTACTTTGGAAACACCATATATTTT.

V and J are TRBV11-2 and TRBJ2-7; the match to TRBD2 covers 7 bases. The V and J ends lost 5 bases and 2 bases, in that order; junction bases with no gene match: 12. The CDR3 covers 16 residues. Germline V gene lookup returns CDR1 SGHAT and CDR2 FQNNGV. The CDR3: CASSRTSPYRPYEQYF. CDR3 nucleotide sequence: TGTGCCAGCAGCCGGACTAGTCCCTACCGCCCCTACGAGCAGTACTTC.

This chain joins TRBV6-1 and TRBJ2-7; 11 nucleotides line up with TRBD1. This CDR3 spans 13 amino acids. After removal of 3 bases from V and 8 bases from J, the junction contained 3 bases not matched to a gene. From germline, CDR1 is MNHNS and CDR2 SASEGT. CDR3 nucleotide sequence: TGTGCCAGCAGTGAGGGACAGGGGGTGAAGCAGTACTTC. Residues: CASSEGQGVKQYF.

The table lists this clone with a count of one. The chain is built from TRBV10-1 and TRBJ2-5; TRBD2 aligns across 13 bases. CDR1 and CDR2 from the germline V gene are WNHNN and SYGVQD (reference sequence). V shed 8 bases and J 5 bases; nucleotides not matched to a gene: 2. This CDR3 contains 13 residues. The chain's CDR3 is CASQGLAGETQYF. CDR3 sequence (DNA): TGCGCCAGCCAGGGACTAGCGGGGGAGACCCAGTACTTC.

J is TRBJ2-1 and V is TRBV21-1; no DNA check was done on the table's D call, TRBD1. TRBV21-1 is classified as a pseudogene. The CDR3 runs 17 residues. The CDR3 DNA reads TGTGCCAGCAGCAGCCGGGACAGGGGTTTTTGTAATAATGAGCAGTTCTTC. It yields the protein CASSSRDRGFCNNEQFF.

This clone has a single count. The chain couples TRBV11-2 to TRBJ1-1, with unresolved D. Germline V lookup: CDR1 SGHAT, CDR2 FQNNGV. The CDR3 has 13 residues. Deletions cut 2 bases from V and 8 bases from J, with 12 bases between. CDR3 loop: CASSLLGKGEAFF. The CDR3 DNA is TGTGCCAGCAGCTTACTCGGGAAGGGCGAAGCTTTCTTT.

The chain links TRBV6-5 to TRBJ2-5, with D possibly matching TRBD2 (5 bases). The CDR3 runs to 15 residues. V lost 4 bases to trimming and J lost 4 bases, with 16 bases between them. The germline V gene has CDR1 MNHEY and CDR2 SVGAGI. In nucleotides, the CDR3 is TGTGCCAGCAGTTCCGTTGTGGCGGGTGTAGAGACCCAGTACTTC. It specifies CASSSVVAGVETQYF.

The rearrangement links TRBV28 to TRBJ2-2, with D possibly matching TRBD1 (5 bases). Germline V gene lookup returns CDR1 MDHEN and CDR2 SYDVKM. The CDR3 has 16 amino acids. Trimming took 6 bases from V and 0 from J, leaving 14 bases between them. The CDR3 sequence is CASSWGRSANTGELFF. CDR3 nucleotide sequence: TGTGCCAGCAGCTGGGGCAGGTCGGCGAACACCGGGGAGCTGTTTTTT.

V is TRBV6-2 or TRBV6-3 and J is TRBJ1-2; no reliable D call. Germline CDR1 reads MNHEY; CDR2 reads SVGEGT. CDR3 length: 14 residues. V was clipped by 5 bases and J by 7 bases, with 17 bases between them. Written as DNA, the CDR3 is TGTGCCAGCAGTCCCAACAGCTTCAGAAGTGGCTACACCTTC. Translating gives CASSPNSFRSGYTF.

The chain joins TRBV6-5 to TRBJ2-7; 7 bases are a match to TRBD1. CDR3 length: 14 amino acids. J was trimmed by 2 bases and V by 6 bases; bases with no gene match: 7. Germline assignment: CDR1 MNHEY and CDR2 SVGAGI. Here the CDR3 reads CASRGTGTAYEQYF. Here the CDR3 DNA reads TGTGCCAGCAGAGGGACCGGGACAGCCTACGAGCAGTACTTC.

This chain links TRBV27 with TRBJ1-6; 10 bases fit TRBD1. V shed 2 bases and J 9 bases; nucleotides not matched to a gene: 4. Germline V gene data show CDR1 as MNHEY and CDR2 as SMNVEV (reference sequence). The CDR3 has 15 residues. The CDR3 nucleotides are TGTGCCAGCAGTTTAATGGGACAGGGGAGTTCACCCCTCCACTTT. It yields the protein CASSLMGQGSSPLHF.

The chain combines TRBV7-6 with TRBJ1-1, with 9 bases fitting TRBD1. Germline CDR1 SGHVS, CDR2 FNYEAQ. The length of the CDR3 is 13 residues. V trimming: 6 bases; J trimming: 7 bases; junction bases outside the gene matches: 6. CDR3 residues: CASSSRQGDEAFF. As DNA, the CDR3 is TGTGCCAGCAGTTCCCGACAGGGGGATGAAGCTTTCTTT.

As concerns this clone: This same CDR3 is encoded by further DNA sequences in the sample. CDR3 bases: TGTGCCAGTAGCCCGACAGGGAACACTGAAGCTTTCTTT. Its translation: CASSPTGNTEAFF. The chain combines TRBV19 with TRBJ1-1; the D gene is possibly TRBD1 (6 bases). This CDR3 comprises 13 residues. V lost 6 bases and J 1 base, leaving 9 bases between the germline ends. Germline CDR1 reads LNHDA; CDR2 reads SQIVND (reference sequence).

The CDR3 region is CASSLARSSGAGELFF. CDR3 nucleotide sequence: TGTGCCAGCAGCTTAGCACGGTCTAGCGGGGCCGGGGAGCTGTTTTTT. The chain has TRBV7-6 and TRBJ2-2; the match to TRBD2 covers 9 bases. Germline values: CDR1 SGHVS, CDR2 FNYEAQ. There are 16 residues in the CDR3. V shed 0 bases and J 6 bases; nucleotides not matched to a gene: 5.

J is TRBJ1-5 and V is TRBV19, with 8 bases matching TRBD1. CDR1 is LNHDA and CDR2 is SQIVND in the germline V gene (reference sequence). The V gene end was trimmed by 8 bases and the J gene end by 4 bases; junction bases not matched to a gene: 4. The CDR3 has 13 amino acids. CDR3 nucleotide sequence: TGTGCCAGTGTGGACAGGGAGAATCAGCCCCAGCATTTT. It specifies CASVDRENQPQHF.

The J gene is TRBJ2-1, the V gene TRBV27; no clear D. Germline V gene lookup returns CDR1 MNHEY and CDR2 SMNVEV (reference sequence). This CDR3 is 13 amino acids long. Trimming shortened V by 6 bases and J by 2 bases, and 8 bases separated the two germline ends. In DNA form, the CDR3 reads TGTGCCAGCAGCCCCCATCCCTACAATGAGCAGTTCTTC. It codes for CASSPHPYNEQFF.

The chain carries TRBV28 and TRBJ2-1; no clear D. Germline CDR1 and CDR2: MDHEN and SYDVKM. V lost 4 bases and J lost 1, with 14 bases in between. This CDR3 has 16 residues. CDR3 region: CASSSQRWWSYNEQFF. The CDR3 DNA reads TGTGCCAGCAGTTCCCAGAGGTGGTGGTCCTACAATGAGCAGTTCTTC.

This chain joins TRBV28 and TRBJ1-5; D perhaps matches TRBD1 (6 bases). Trimming removed 6 bases at V and 6 bases at J, with 15 bases between. Germline CDR1 is MDHEN and CDR2 is SYDVKM. This CDR3 contains 14 residues. CDR3 sequence: CASSWGGRGQPQHF. The CDR3 DNA is TGTGCCAGCAGCTGGGGGGGGCGGGGTCAGCCCCAGCATTTT.

V and J are TRBV19 and TRBJ2-1, with 12 positions matching TRBD2. V shed 1 base, J shed 5 bases, and the junction held 6 bases outside the gene matches. CDR1 and CDR2 from the germline V gene are LNHDA and SQIVND (reference sequence). The CDR3 has 17 amino acids. CDR3 in DNA: TGTGCCAGTAGTATAGTTCCCCTAGCGGGGGGGCACAATGAGCAGTTCTTC. Its translation is CASSIVPLAGGHNEQFF.

Here the CDR3 DNA reads TGTGCCAGCAGCTTAGCTGGGCCGTTCACTGAAGCTTTCTTT. Its translation is CASSLAGPFTEAFF. The chain carries TRBV7-9 and TRBJ1-1; the D is unclear. CDR3 length: 14 residues. Germline V gives CDR1 SEHNR, CDR2 FQNEAQ (reference sequence). The germline V and J ends were trimmed by 0 bases and 4 bases, with 9 bases remaining between them.

This clone was picked up one time. The chain recombines TRBV3-1 (or the pseudogene TRBV3-2) with TRBJ2-3, with 11 bases identical to TRBD2. The CDR3 is 15 amino acids. Trimming at V came to 5 bases and at J to 1 base, leaving 2 bases not matched to a gene. The germline V gene has CDR1 LGHDT and CDR2 YNNKEL (reference sequence). The CDR3 DNA reads TGTGCCAGCAGCGCACTAGCGGGGGGCACAGATACGCAGTATTTT. It yields the protein CASSALAGGTDTQYF.

In its sample, this clone was seen a few times. The junction and the germline gene differ at one end; a read error may be behind it. The chain carries TRBV29-1 and TRBJ1-6; 9 bases line up with TRBD1. There are 11 residues in the CDR3. Germline V lookup: CDR1 SQVTM, CDR2 ANQGSEA. In DNA form, the CDR3 reads TGCAGCGCCCTCACAGGGGGCGGGAATTACTTT. Its translation is CSALTGGGNYF.

The gene calls are TRBV5-1 and TRBJ2-3; D is undetermined. Germline V gene sequence: CDR1 SGHRS, CDR2 YFSETQ. This CDR3 has 13 amino acids. V was shortened by 0 bases and J by 3 bases, with 5 bases between the two germline ends. The CDR3 DNA reads as TGCGCCAGCAGCTTGGCGGTGACAGATACGCAGTATTTT. It codes for CASSLAVTDTQYF.

V usage is TRBV19 and J usage is TRBJ2-3; no reliable D call. V was cut by 5 bases and J by 0 bases, with 12 bases left in between. The germline gives CDR1 LNHDA, CDR2 SQIVND (reference sequence). CDR3 length equals 15 residues. CDR3 in DNA: TGTGCCAGTAGTGGGTCAGGCGTTAGCACAGATACGCAGTATTTT. This encodes CASSGSGVSTDTQYF.